This TCR beta chain is drawn from a study of blood T cell repertoires in COVID-19. Study context: From T cells, B-cell-depleted T cells, or PBMCs came the material, which was cDNA or gDNA.

Study processing details: Estimates of nucleated cell counts were drawn from the amplification of reference gene primers. The method was immunoSEQ multiplex PCR; TCRdb's version includes in-frame clones alone and lacks a portion of them. V, J and clone size are taken as reported in that table, and D and trimming were inferred from the DNA itself. The table has roughly 200,000 clones, 84% seen once. With 4 bases removed from V and 0 bases from J, the gap between germline ends came to 10 bases. In germline, CDR1 is MNHEY, CDR2 SVGEGT. The CDR3 consists of 15 residues. Those designated as exposed participants met a COVID-19 case within 2 weeks before study entry.

This chain uses TRBV6-2 or TRBV6-3 with TRBJ1-5, with D possibly TRBD1 on 6 matching bases. Sample: PBMCs or T cells enriched from blood (not recorded which). This TCR was recovered from a woman in her twenties or thirties who had been exposed to COVID-19. The CDR3 DNA sequence: TGTGCCAGCAGTTTCGAACAGGGTAGCAATCAGCCCCAGCATTTT. Translating gives CASSFEQGSNQPQHF.